Below are 32 T cell receptor beta chains sequenced from a single sample in a study of shared clonotypes between healthy human individuals. Assay: immunoSEQ multiplex PCR; the TCRdb copy retains only in-frame clones and omits some. The sample lists about 460,000 clones, approximately 80% occurring once. Sequenced material: PBMCs. These receptors all come from a woman between 40 and 55 years old in good health. Some clones in this sample may be carry-over from other donors' samples.

V is TRBV7-9 and J is TRBJ1-3; 7 bases line up with TRBD1. The CDR3 sequence is 16 residues long. V was clipped by 6 bases and J by 3 bases; unmatched bases: 11. Germline V gives CDR1 SEHNR, CDR2 FQNEAQ (reference sequence). The CDR3, as DNA: TGTGCCAGCAGTCCACGAGGGGGCTTGTATGGAAACACCATATATTTT. Its translation: CASSPRGGLYGNTIYF.

The CDR3 nucleotides are TGTGCCAGCAGGCCGGGCTCCCAATGGGGCGAGCAGTACTTC. It translates to CASRPGSQWGEQYF. The chain combines TRBV27 with TRBJ2-7, with D uncertain. The V and J ends lost 6 bases and 6 bases respectively, with 18 bases between them. The CDR3 runs 14 residues. The V gene's germline CDR1 is MNHEY and CDR2 SMNVEV (reference sequence).

The rearrangement joins TRBV5-1 to TRBJ2-7, with no clear D. The CDR3 length is 15 residues. Germline V gives CDR1 SGHRS, CDR2 YFSETQ. Trimming pared 8 bases from V and 4 bases from J, leaving 22 bases between. CDR3 sequence: CASKVLGLEEYEQYF. DNA of the CDR3: TGCGCCAGTAAAGTCTTAGGTCTTGAGGAATACGAGCAGTACTTC.

In this sample, this clone turned up once. The chain recombines TRBV18 with TRBJ2-5; 8 bases are shared with TRBD1. CDR1 and CDR2 (germline): KGHSH, LQKENI. The length of the CDR3 is 15 residues. V was pared by 2 bases and J by 4 bases, with 6 bases of the junction left unmatched. The CDR3 coding sequence is TGTGCCAGCTCACCAGGTCAGGGGGCGAGAGAGACCCAGTACTTC. Translating it yields CASSPGQGARETQYF.

The table lists this clone with a count of one. This chain joins TRBV11-1 and TRBJ2-7, with D possibly TRBD1 on 5 matching bases. Per the germline V gene, CDR1 is SGHAT and CDR2 is FQDESV (reference sequence). The CDR3 extends over 12 amino acids. Trimming shortened V by 2 bases and J by 3 bases, and 5 bases separated the two germline ends. In DNA form, the CDR3 reads TGTGCCAGCAGCTTAAGGGGCTACGAGCAGTACTTC. Amino acids: CASSLRGYEQYF.

The chain has TRBV7-9 and TRBJ1-4, with D maybe TRBD1 (5 bases). This CDR3 has 14 amino acids. Between the trimmed V and J ends, which lost 2 bases and 6 bases, there was a span of 10 bases. Germline-derived CDR1 and CDR2 are SEHNR and FQNEAQ (reference sequence). CDR3: CASSLIWGDEKLFF. The CDR3 bases are TGTGCCAGCAGCTTAATCTGGGGGGATGAAAAACTGTTTTTT.

The rearrangement joins TRBV7-6 to TRBJ2-2; D call uncertain. Germline V lookup: CDR1 SGHVS, CDR2 FNYEAQ. The length of the CDR3 is 16 residues. Trimming removed 4 bases at V and 2 bases at J, with 14 bases between. CDR3 protein: CASSSTATVNTGELFF. CDR3 in DNA: TGTGCCAGCAGCTCCACCGCGACTGTTAACACCGGGGAGCTGTTTTTT.

This clone was observed once. The chain has TRBV5-1 and TRBJ1-1, with 7 bases identical to TRBD1. Losses at the gene ends were 4 bases for V and 4 bases for J; bases not matched to a gene: 7. Per the germline V gene, CDR1 is SGHRS and CDR2 is YFSETQ. The CDR3 length is 14 residues. Here the CDR3 DNA reads TGCGCCAGCAGCCCAGGGACAGCTAGCACTGAAGCTTTCTTT. It translates to CASSPGTASTEAFF.

CDR3 amino acids: CASSTRAAAGELFF. The CDR3, as DNA: TGTGCCAGCAGCACTCGAGCTGCGGCCGGGGAGCTGTTTTTT. The genes are TRBV7-9 and TRBJ2-2; no clear D gene. Germline assignment: CDR1 SEHNR and CDR2 FQNEAQ (reference sequence). This CDR3 comprises 14 residues. The germline V and J ends were trimmed by 5 bases and 6 bases, with 13 bases remaining between them.

A few counts support this clone. The junction departs from the called germline gene at one end, perhaps through a read error. Other DNA sequences in the same sample also yield this CDR3. The genes are TRBV6-1 and TRBJ2-2; the D gene is possibly TRBD2 (5 bases). CDR3 size: 14 residues. Per the germline V gene, CDR1 is MNHNS and CDR2 is SASEGT. For the CDR3, the DNA is TGTGCCAGCTTTGGAGGCGCGAACACCGGGGAGCTGTTCTTT. Protein product: CASFGGANTGELFF.

The chain combines TRBV11-2 with TRBJ2-5, with D possibly called TRBD1 or TRBD2 (5 bases each). This CDR3 comprises 15 residues. Trimming took 3 bases from V and 1 from J, leaving 12 bases between them. From germline, CDR1 is SGHAT and CDR2 FQNNGV. The CDR3: CASSLGTGFQETQYF. In nucleotides, the CDR3 is TGTGCCAGCAGCTTGGGGACGGGCTTCCAAGAGACCCAGTACTTC.

Many counts were recorded for this clone. V is TRBV11-2 and J is TRBJ2-5, with 8 bases lining up with TRBD2. The better agreement between TRBJ2-7 and the DNA end casts doubt on the J call. The germline CDR1 and CDR2 sequences are SGHAT and FQNNGV. CDR3 length equals 15 residues. The CDR3 nucleotides read TGTGCCAGCAGCTTAGCCGTAGCGGGGATCTACGAGCAGTACTTC. This sequence encodes CASSLAVAGIYEQYF.

The chain couples TRBV30 to TRBJ1-1, with no clear D. The germline V gene has CDR1 GTSNPN and CDR2 SVGIG (reference sequence). CDR3 length equals 14 residues. The germline V and J ends were trimmed by 3 bases and 1 base, with 12 bases remaining between them. CDR3 loop: CAWSLGGGNTEAFF. CDR3 coding DNA: TGTGCCTGGAGCCTAGGTGGCGGGAACACTGAAGCTTTCTTT.

The rearrangement links TRBV11-2 to TRBJ2-1; 11 bases match TRBD2. From germline, CDR1 is SGHAT and CDR2 FQNNGV. CDR3 length: 14 amino acids. Trimming removed 5 bases from V and 8 bases from J; junction bases left unmatched: 5. CDR3: CASSQLAGVDEQFF. The CDR3 DNA reads TGTGCCAGCAGCCAACTAGCGGGAGTGGATGAGCAGTTCTTC.

V and J are TRBV29-1 and TRBJ2-5, with D perhaps being TRBD1 or TRBD2 (6 bases each). The germline V gene has CDR1 SQVTM and CDR2 ANQGSEA. With 6 bases removed from V and 5 bases from J, the gap between germline ends came to 13 bases. The CDR3 has 12 amino acids. The CDR3 loop reads CSVTGAGETQYF. The CDR3 coding sequence is TGCAGCGTGACGGGGGCAGGTGAGACCCAGTACTTC.

The CDR3, as DNA: TGTGCCAGTAGTATTAATCCGGCCACTGAAGCTTTCTTT. It codes for CASSINPATEAFF. The gene calls are TRBV19 and TRBJ1-1; no reliable D call. V dropped 3 bases and J dropped 4 bases, with 9 bases sitting between them. Germline V gene lookup returns CDR1 LNHDA and CDR2 SQIVND (reference sequence). This CDR3 region has 13 residues.

This clone was recorded at least ten times. J is TRBJ2-7 and V is TRBV28; 8 nucleotides align to TRBD2. The CDR3 loop spans 15 amino acids. Germline-derived CDR1 and CDR2 are MDHEN and SYDVKM. V was clipped by 6 bases and J by 7 bases; unmatched bases: 14. The CDR3 is CASSTPGGRSREQYF. DNA of the CDR3: TGTGCCAGCAGCACCCCGGGCGGGAGGTCTCGGGAGCAGTACTTC.

V gene TRBV28 combines with J gene TRBJ1-1; the D gene is possibly TRBD1 (5 bases). Per the germline V gene, CDR1 is MDHEN and CDR2 is SYDVKM. The CDR3 consists of 16 residues. V gave up 3 bases and J gave up 5 bases, with 19 bases separating them. CDR3 loop: CASSFGPGLKDTEAFF. Written as DNA, the CDR3 is TGTGCCAGCAGTTTTGGCCCGGGGCTGAAGGATACTGAAGCTTTCTTT.

Of note for this clone: Given a much more abundant clone one base away, this may be a read error. V gene TRBV2 combines with J gene TRBJ1-5, with D possibly matching TRBD1 (5 bases). CDR3 length: 13 residues. CDR1 and CDR2 (germline): SNHLY, FYNNEI. V was shortened by 6 bases and J by 6 bases, with 12 bases between the two germline ends. CDR3 bases: TGTGCCAGCAGGGCAGGGCCGCCTCAGCCCCAGCATTTT. This sequence encodes CASRAGPPQPQHF. The full variable domain, completed using reference TRBV2 and TRBJ1-5, is EPEVTQTPSHQVTQMGQEVILRCVPISNHLYFYWYRQILGQKVEFLVSFYNNEISEKSEIFDDQFSVERPDGSNFTLKIRSTKLEDSAMYFCASRAGPPQPQHFGDGTRLSIL.

This clone was observed a single time. The chain employs TRBV7-9 and TRBJ2-1; 10 nucleotides agree with TRBD2. Germline CDR1 is SEHNR and CDR2 is FQNEAQ (reference sequence). Trimming cost V 5 bases and J 4 bases; bases outside gene matches: 8. This CDR3 has 16 amino acids. The chain's CDR3 is CASSNGGTSAYNEQFF. Here the CDR3 DNA reads TGTGCCAGCAGCAACGGGGGGACTAGCGCATACAATGAGCAGTTCTTC.

The V gene is TRBV6-1, the J gene TRBJ2-7; 8 bases align to TRBD2. V dropped 0 bases and J dropped 0; count of bases not matched to a gene: 7. Germline CDR1 MNHNS, CDR2 SASEGT. The length of the CDR3 is 17 residues. The CDR3: CASSEASGAPSSYEQYF. In DNA, the CDR3 is TGTGCCAGCAGTGAAGCTAGCGGGGCCCCCAGCTCCTACGAGCAGTACTTC.

Details on this clone: A far larger clone is one nucleotide away, so this likely arose from a read error. Here the CDR3 omits its conserved ending phenylalanine or tryptophan, so a read error is the likely source. This sequence joins TRBV10-2 and TRBJ2-7; TRBD2 matches at 9 bases. V dropped 8 bases and J dropped 6; count of bases not matched to a gene: 8. The CDR3 spans 13 residues. Germline CDR1 and CDR2: WSHSY and SAAADI. The CDR3 DNA follows: TGCGCCAGCCGGGCGGGAGGGCCTTTCGAGCAGTACCTC. Translated, it gives CASRAGGPFEQYL.

This rearrangement joins TRBV9 to TRBJ2-5, with 9 nucleotides matching TRBD2. In germline, CDR1 is SGDLS, CDR2 YYNGEE. Trimming removed 2 bases from V and 4 bases from J; junction bases left unmatched: 9. The CDR3 spans 16 residues. The CDR3 coding sequence is TGTGCCAGCAGCGTTGGGGGGACTAGCTTCCGAGAGACCCAGTACTTC. It translates to CASSVGGTSFRETQYF.

V gene TRBV6-4 combines with J gene TRBJ2-3; 8 bases line up with TRBD2. V dropped 2 bases and J dropped 4; count of bases not matched to a gene: 5. CDR3 size: 15 residues. Germline CDR1 reads MRHNA; CDR2 reads SNTAGT. The CDR3, as DNA: TGTGCCAGCAGTGACGGAGCGGGAGCCTCAGATACGCAGTATTTT. Translation gives CASSDGAGASDTQYF.

This clone was observed once. J is TRBJ1-1 and V is TRBV19; weak D call: TRBD1 (5 bases). CDR1 is LNHDA and CDR2 is SQIVND in the germline V gene (reference sequence). V shed 7 bases and J shed 5 bases, with 14 bases lying between them. There are 13 residues in the CDR3. The CDR3 bases are TGTGCCAGTATAATCCATGGGACGACTGAAGCTTTCTTT. This codes for CASIIHGTTEAFF.

V gene TRBV5-1 combines with J gene TRBJ2-3; D perhaps matches TRBD1 (6 bases). Trimming removed 6 bases from V and 5 bases from J, with 13 bases in between. Germline lookup yields CDR1 SGHRS and CDR2 YFSETQ. The CDR3 has 13 amino acids. CDR3 nucleotide sequence: TGCGCCAGCAATTATGGGACACTAGATACGCAGTATTTT. Its translation is CASNYGTLDTQYF.

V usage is TRBV2 and J usage is TRBJ1-5, with D unresolved. V was clipped by 1 base and J by 6 bases, with 10 bases between them. The CDR3 is made up of 14 amino acids. Germline values: CDR1 SNHLY, CDR2 FYNNEI. CDR3 region: CASSEGWRSQPQHF. The CDR3 nucleotides are TGTGCCAGCAGTGAAGGGTGGAGAAGTCAGCCCCAGCATTTT.

This clone came up many times. The J gene is TRBJ1-6, the V gene TRBV23-1; perhaps TRBD1 as D (5 bases). TRBV23-1 is an ORF for which the function is uncertain. This CDR3 has 12 residues. The V and J ends lost 6 bases and 14 bases respectively, with 14 bases between them. CDR3 in DNA: TGCGCCAGCAGCCGGGGCCTCCTCTCCCTCCACTTT. Translated: CASSRGLLSLHF.

J is TRBJ1-4 and V is TRBV28; no clear D gene. The V gene lost 4 bases and the J gene lost 5 bases, with 11 bases spanning the gap. CDR1 is MDHEN and CDR2 is SYDVKM in the germline V gene. CDR3 length: 14 residues. The CDR3 nucleotides read TGTGCCAGCAGTTCCGACGAAAAGAATGAAAAACTGTTTTTT. Its protein is CASSSDEKNEKLFF.

In the case of this clone: This may arise from a read error, as a much more abundant clone is one base away. This chain joins TRBV7-2 and TRBJ2-2; D call uncertain. This CDR3 is 13 amino acids long. V lost 1 base to trimming and J lost 2 bases, with 2 bases between them. Germline CDR1 reads SGHTA; CDR2 reads FQGNSA. The CDR3 protein is CASSLGNTGELFF. In DNA form, the CDR3 reads TGTGCCAGCAGCTTAGGAAACACCGGGGAGCTGTTTTTT.

Comment on this clone: One end of the junction varies from germline; a read error may be responsible. The sample holds other DNA sequences that translate to the same CDR3. The chain uses TRBV30 and TRBJ1-3, with 8 bases that match TRBD1. The CDR3 consists of 15 residues. Germline assignment: CDR1 GTSNPN and CDR2 SVGIG (reference sequence). CDR3 protein: CAWSGQGYSGNTIYF. DNA for the CDR3: TGCGCCTGGAGTGGACAGGGTTACTCTGGAAACACCATATATTTT.

Comments on this clone: A much larger clonotype is one base distant, so this may be a read error. Additional DNA sequences in this sample encode the identical CDR3. The chain couples TRBV5-1 to TRBJ1-1; TRBD1 is a possible D gene (5 bases). V was clipped by 2 bases and J by 2 bases, with 16 bases between them. CDR3 length: 16 amino acids. Germline CDR1 reads SGHRS; CDR2 reads YFSETQ. As DNA, the CDR3 is TGCGCCAGCAGCTTAGCGGGACTTCTTCATAACACTGAAGCTTTCTTT. Translated, it gives CASSLAGLLHNTEAFF.